This T cell receptor beta chain was recorded in a study of Tregs in tolerant kidney transplant recipients. General study results and limits: Activated donor B cell expansion appeared to reveal the most relevant donor-specific TCRbeta repertoire.

Per the germline V gene, CDR1 is SGHVS and CDR2 is FNYEAQ. Germline trimming cut 5 bases from V and 5 bases from J; bases unmatched to any gene: 5. This CDR3 comprises 15 residues. A remark on this clone: Its antigen is still unknown.

CD4+CD25+CD127- Tregs, CD4+CD25- non-Tregs, CD4 and CD8 cells were sorted. Using immunoSEQ multiplex PCR, the repertoire was profiled, and TCRdb retains in-frame clones only, with some absent. The sample gives some 110,000 clones, roughly 93% of which show up once; over 0.5% is in the top ten. Sequencing input: CD4+ T cells from blood. The origin of this receptor is a human donor in good health. The chain joins TRBV7-6 to TRBJ2-5; the match to TRBD2 covers 13 bases. The DNA of the CDR3 is TGTGCCAGCAGCCAACTAGCGGGAGGGAGTGAGACCCAGTACTTC. Translated, it gives CASSQLAGGSETQYF.